This TCR beta chain derives from a study of shared clonotypes between healthy human individuals. Whole-study results and caveats: Sampling involved blood alone; tissue repertoires likely differ. The authors expected sequencing depth to affect clonotype sharing among donors.

The length of the CDR3 is 16 residues. V gave up 0 bases and J gave up 10 bases; unmatched junction bases: 6. Germline V gene data show CDR1 as LNHNV and CDR2 as YYDKDF (reference sequence). TCRdb's copy holds only in-frame clones and misses some; the assay was immunoSEQ multiplex PCR. The table has around 510,000 clones, approximately 94% seen once. As concerns this clone: Its antigen is not known.

This receptor was obtained from a young woman in good health. This sequence joins TRBV15 and TRBJ1-6; 10 bases agree with TRBD1. The sample taken for sequencing was naive CD4+ T cells sorted from blood. Subset: CD45RA+ positively selected. CDR3 protein: CATSRDRGQGTSPLHF. CDR3 DNA sequence: TGTGCCACCAGCAGAGATAGGGGACAGGGGACGTCACCCCTCCACTTT.